The source of this T cell receptor beta chain is a study of blood T cells in healthy people across ages. A J-beta primer mix and a sample-barcoded 5' primer were used in a second PCR of roughly 7 to 12 cycles. Each cDNA molecule carried a tag from a template-switch adaptor that contained 12 random nucleotides. One entry per CDR3 protein results from TCRdb running MiXCR on the 5' RACE reads. The sample consists of under 1,000,000 distinct CDR3 sequences, about 47% of them appearing once. Study results and limitations: Those diversity estimates obtained from one million T cells were thought to be underestimates.

Trimming cost V 4 bases and J 6 bases; bases outside gene matches: 8. This CDR3 contains 14 residues. Germline values: CDR1 SGHTA, CDR2 FQGNSA. This clonotype was seen more than once but under ten times. As yet, its antigen is unknown. The chain combines TRBV7-2 with TRBJ1-2; 7 nucleotides line up with TRBD1. The TCR was taken from a man aged 80 or over in good health. What was sequenced was blood. Written as DNA, the CDR3 is TGTGCCAGCAGCTCCGGGACAGAAACCCATGGCTACACCTTC. Protein: CASSSGTETHGYTF.